This record concerns one TCR beta chain sequence. This entry comes from a study of CD8 T cells in Susac syndrome. Reverse transcription of 0.5 to 1 ug RNA was performed with random hexamers. TCRdb analysed the immunoSEQ multiplex PCR reads with MiXCR anew, one entry per CDR3 protein. The repertoire holds about 170,000 distinct CDR3 sequences, with about 96% as singletons. Germline V CDR1 and CDR2: LGHNA, YNFKEQ. J was trimmed by 8 bases and V by 3 bases; bases with no gene match: 7. The CDR3 covers 15 residues. This clonotype originated in a human donor with Susac syndrome. The material sequenced was CD4+ T cells from PBMCs. This chain links TRBV4-2 with TRBJ2-1, with 10 bases fitting TRBD2. The CDR3 DNA reads TGTGCCAGCAGCCACCGAGCGGGAGGGGCAGATGAGCAGTTCTTC. Translation: CASSHRAGGADEQFF.